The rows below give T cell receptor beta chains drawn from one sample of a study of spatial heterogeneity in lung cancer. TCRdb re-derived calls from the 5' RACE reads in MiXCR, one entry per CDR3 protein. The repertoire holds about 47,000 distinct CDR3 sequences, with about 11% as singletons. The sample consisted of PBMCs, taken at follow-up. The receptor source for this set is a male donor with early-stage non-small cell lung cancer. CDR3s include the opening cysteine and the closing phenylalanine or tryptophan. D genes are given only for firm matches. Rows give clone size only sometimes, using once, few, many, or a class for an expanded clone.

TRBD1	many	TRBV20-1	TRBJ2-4	TGCAGTGCTAGGAGGGTGGACAGGGGGCGACCCTGGAACATTCAGTACTTC	CSARRVDRGRPWNIQYF
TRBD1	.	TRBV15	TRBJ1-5	TGTGCCACCAGCACAAGACAGGGGGCGAGCAATCAGCCCCGGCATTTT	CATSTRQGASNQPRHF
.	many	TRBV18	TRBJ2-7	TGTGCCAGCTCACCCGGGATGTACGAGCAGTACTTC	CASSPGMYEQYF
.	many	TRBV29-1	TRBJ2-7	TGCAGCGTTGCGAAGGGGTCCTACGAGCAGTACTTC	CSVAKGSYEQYF
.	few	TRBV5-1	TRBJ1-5	TGCGCCAGCAGCTTAGGGGAGTCTCAGCCCCAGCATTTT	CASSLGESQPQHF
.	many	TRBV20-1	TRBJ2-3	TGCAGTGCTAGAGATCCGGGATCCCGTAGCACAGATACGCAGTATTTT	CSARDPGSRSTDTQYF
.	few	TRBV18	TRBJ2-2	TGTGCCAGCTCACCAACCGTAACCACCGGGGAGCTGTTTTTT	CASSPTVTTGELFF
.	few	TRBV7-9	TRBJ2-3	TGTGCCAGCAGCGTAAGGGCGGGATCAAACATTGATACGCAGTATTTT	CASSVRAGSNIDTQYF
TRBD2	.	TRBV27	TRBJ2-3	TGTGCCAGCAGTGTCAAAATAGCGGGAGGTCGCACAGATACGCAGTATTTT	CASSVKIAGGRTDTQYF
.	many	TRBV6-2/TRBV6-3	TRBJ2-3	TGTGCCAGCAGTCCACCGCAAGCGGCTAGCACAGATACGCAGTATTTT	CASSPPQAASTDTQYF
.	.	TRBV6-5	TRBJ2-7	TGTGCCAGCAAACCCGGGGGTAGCAGGTACGAGCAGTACTTC	CASKPGGSRYEQYF
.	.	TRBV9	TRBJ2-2	TGTGCCAGCAGCGTAGGTCAGGGATGGACCGGGGAGCTGTTTTTT	CASSVGQGWTGELFF
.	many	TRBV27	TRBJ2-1	TGTGCCAGCAGAGAGGGTGCCAATGAGCAGTTCTTC	CASREGANEQFF
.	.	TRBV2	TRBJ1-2	TGTGCCAGCAGTGGGACAGCAAACTATGGCTACACCTTC	CASSGTANYGYTF
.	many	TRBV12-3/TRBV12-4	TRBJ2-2	TGTGCCAGCAGTGCGGTGGAGGCGGGCGGGGAGCTGTTTTTT	CASSAVEAGGELFF
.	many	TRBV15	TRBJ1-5	TGTGCCACCAGCAGAGATGGGGTGGACAATCAGCCCCAGCATTTT	CATSRDGVDNQPQHF
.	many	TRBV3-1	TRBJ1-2	TGTGCCAGCAGCCAAGAGTCCTCCTACAGGGACGGCTACACCTTC	CASSQESSYRDGYTF
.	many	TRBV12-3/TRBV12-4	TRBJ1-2	TGTGCCAGCAGTCCCCTGGGACCGGAGGAGGATAGACACACTACTGCATTC	CASSPLGPEEDRHTTAF
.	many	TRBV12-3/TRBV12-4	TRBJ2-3	TGTGCCAGCAGTTCTACTGCTCCCTTCACTACGCAGTATTTT	CASSSTAPFTTQYF
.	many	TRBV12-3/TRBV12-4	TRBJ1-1	TGTGCCAGCAGTTTTTCCCGACCACGCAACACTGAAGCTTTCTTT	CASSFSRPRNTEAFF
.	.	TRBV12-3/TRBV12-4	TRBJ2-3	TGTGCCAGCAGTTTAGCAGGGGTTGGTACGCAGTATTTT	CASSLAGVGTQYF
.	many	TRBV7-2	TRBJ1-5	TGTGCCAGCAGCTTAGGACAGACGGGCGATCAGCCCCAGCATTTT	CASSLGQTGDQPQHF
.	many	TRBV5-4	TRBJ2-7	TGTGCCAGCAGCGAAATACAGGGCTACGAGCAGTACTTC	CASSEIQGYEQYF
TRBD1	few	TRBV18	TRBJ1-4	TGTGCCAGCTCATCGAACCCCGGGACAGGGAGAGAAAAACTGTTTTTT	CASSSNPGTGREKLFF